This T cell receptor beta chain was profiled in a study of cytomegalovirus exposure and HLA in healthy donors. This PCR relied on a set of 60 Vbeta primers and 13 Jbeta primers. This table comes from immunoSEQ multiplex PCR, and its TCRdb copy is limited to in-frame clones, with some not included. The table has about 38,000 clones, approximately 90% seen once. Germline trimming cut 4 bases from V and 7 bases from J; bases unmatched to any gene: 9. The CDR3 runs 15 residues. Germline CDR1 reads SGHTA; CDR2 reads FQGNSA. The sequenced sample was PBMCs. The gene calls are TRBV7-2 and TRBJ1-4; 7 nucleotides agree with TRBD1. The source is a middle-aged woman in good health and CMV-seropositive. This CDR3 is CASSSRQGGREKLFF. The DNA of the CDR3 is TGTGCCAGCAGCTCCAGACAGGGTGGCCGTGAAAAACTGTTTTTT.